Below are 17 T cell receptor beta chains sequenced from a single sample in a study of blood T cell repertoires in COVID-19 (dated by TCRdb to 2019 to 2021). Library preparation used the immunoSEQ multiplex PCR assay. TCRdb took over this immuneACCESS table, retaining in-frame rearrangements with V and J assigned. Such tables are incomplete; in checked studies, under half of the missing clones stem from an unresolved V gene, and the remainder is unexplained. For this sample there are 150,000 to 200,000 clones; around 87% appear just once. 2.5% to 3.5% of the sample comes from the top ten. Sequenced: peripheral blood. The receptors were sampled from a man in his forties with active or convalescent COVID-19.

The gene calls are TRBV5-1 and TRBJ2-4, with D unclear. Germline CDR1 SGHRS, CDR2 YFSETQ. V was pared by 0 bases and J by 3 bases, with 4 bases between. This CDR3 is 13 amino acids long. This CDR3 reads CASSLESKNIQYF. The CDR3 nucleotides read TGCGCCAGCAGCTTGGAGAGCAAAAACATTCAGTACTTC.

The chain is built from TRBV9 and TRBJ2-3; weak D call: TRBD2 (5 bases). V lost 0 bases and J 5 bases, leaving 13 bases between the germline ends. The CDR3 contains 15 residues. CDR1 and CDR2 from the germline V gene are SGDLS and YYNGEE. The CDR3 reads CASSVEHGVEDTQYF. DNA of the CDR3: TGTGCCAGCAGCGTAGAGCACGGGGTAGAAGATACGCAGTATTTT.

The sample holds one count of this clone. CDR3 in amino acids: CASSLGGGWSEQFF. In nucleotides, the CDR3 is TGTGCCAGCAGCTTGGGGGGGGGCTGGAGTGAGCAGTTCTTC. The chain carries TRBV11-3 and TRBJ2-1, with a weak D call TRBD2 (7 bases). Germline V gene data show CDR1 as SGHNT and CDR2 as YENEEA. The CDR3 has 14 residues. V was trimmed by 3 bases and J by 9 bases, leaving 15 bases between them.

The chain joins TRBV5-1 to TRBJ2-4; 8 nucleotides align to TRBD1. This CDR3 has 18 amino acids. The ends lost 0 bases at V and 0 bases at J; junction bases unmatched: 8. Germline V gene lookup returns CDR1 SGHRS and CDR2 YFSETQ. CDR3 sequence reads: CASSLVPKGQGAKNIQYF. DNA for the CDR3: TGCGCCAGCAGCTTGGTACCAAAAGGACAGGGAGCCAAAAACATTCAGTACTTC.

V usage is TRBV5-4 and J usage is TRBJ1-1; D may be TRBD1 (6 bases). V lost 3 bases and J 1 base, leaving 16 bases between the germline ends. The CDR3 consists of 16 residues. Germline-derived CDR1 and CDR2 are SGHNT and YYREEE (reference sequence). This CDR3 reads CASSSSLRGTNTEAFF. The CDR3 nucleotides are TGTGCCAGCAGCTCTTCATTGAGGGGGACGAACACTGAAGCTTTCTTT.

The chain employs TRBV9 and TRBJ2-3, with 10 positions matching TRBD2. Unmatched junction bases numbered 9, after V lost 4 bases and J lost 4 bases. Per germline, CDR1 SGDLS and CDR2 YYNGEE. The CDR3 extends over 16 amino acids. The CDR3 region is CASSITGTSVADTQYF. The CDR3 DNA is TGTGCCAGCAGCATCACCGGGACTAGCGTGGCAGATACGCAGTATTTT.

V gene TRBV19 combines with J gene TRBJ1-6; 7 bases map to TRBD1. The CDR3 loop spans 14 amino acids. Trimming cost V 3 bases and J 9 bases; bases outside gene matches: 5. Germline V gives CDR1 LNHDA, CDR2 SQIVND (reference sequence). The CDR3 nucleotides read TGTGCCAGTAGTATTCAGGGGGGCTCTTCACCCCTCCACTTT. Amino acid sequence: CASSIQGGSSPLHF.

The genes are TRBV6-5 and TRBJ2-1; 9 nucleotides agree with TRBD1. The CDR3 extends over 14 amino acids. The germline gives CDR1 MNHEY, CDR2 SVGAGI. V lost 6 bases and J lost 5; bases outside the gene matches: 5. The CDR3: CASSLDRGNNEQFF. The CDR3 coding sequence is TGTGCCAGCAGCTTGGACAGGGGTAACAATGAGCAGTTCTTC.

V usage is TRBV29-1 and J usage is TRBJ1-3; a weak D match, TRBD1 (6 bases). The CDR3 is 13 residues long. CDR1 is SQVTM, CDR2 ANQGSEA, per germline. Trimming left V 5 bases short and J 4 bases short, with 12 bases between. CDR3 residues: CSVHRVAGNTIYF. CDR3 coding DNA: TGCAGCGTTCACAGGGTAGCAGGAAACACCATATATTTT.

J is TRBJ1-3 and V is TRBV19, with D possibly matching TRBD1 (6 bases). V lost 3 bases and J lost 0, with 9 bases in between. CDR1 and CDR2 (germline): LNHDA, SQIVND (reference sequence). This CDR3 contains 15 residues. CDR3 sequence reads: CASSIRTVSGNTIYF. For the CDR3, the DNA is TGTGCCAGTAGTATCCGGACAGTCTCTGGAAACACCATATATTTT.

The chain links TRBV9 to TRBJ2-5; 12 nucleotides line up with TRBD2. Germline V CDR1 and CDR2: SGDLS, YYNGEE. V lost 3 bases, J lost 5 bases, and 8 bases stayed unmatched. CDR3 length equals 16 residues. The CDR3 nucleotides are TGTGCCAGCAGCGCCACCCCCGGGACTAGCGGGGAGACCCAGTACTTC. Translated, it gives CASSATPGTSGETQYF.

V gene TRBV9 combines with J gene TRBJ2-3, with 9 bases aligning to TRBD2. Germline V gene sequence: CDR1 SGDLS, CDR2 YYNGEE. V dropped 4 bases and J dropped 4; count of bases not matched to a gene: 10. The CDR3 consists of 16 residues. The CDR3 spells CASSLRSGGRADTQYF. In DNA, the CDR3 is TGTGCCAGCAGCCTTAGAAGCGGGGGGAGGGCAGATACGCAGTATTTT.

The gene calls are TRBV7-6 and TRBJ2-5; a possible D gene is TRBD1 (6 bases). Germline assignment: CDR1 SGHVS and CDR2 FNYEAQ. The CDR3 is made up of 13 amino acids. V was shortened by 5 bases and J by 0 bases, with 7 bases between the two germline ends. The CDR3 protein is CASSGGDQETQYF. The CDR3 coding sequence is TGTGCCAGCAGCGGGGGCGACCAAGAGACCCAGTACTTC.

CDR3 sequence reads: CASSEVGRQGRFNQPQHF. CDR3 nucleotides: TGTGCCAGCAGTGAAGTGGGGAGACAGGGGCGCTTCAATCAGCCCCAGCATTTT. The chain joins TRBV2 to TRBJ1-5; the match to TRBD1 covers 8 bases. Germline assignment: CDR1 SNHLY and CDR2 FYNNEI. The V segment lost 1 base and the J segment 3 bases; nucleotides outside the gene matches: 11. This CDR3 region has 18 residues.

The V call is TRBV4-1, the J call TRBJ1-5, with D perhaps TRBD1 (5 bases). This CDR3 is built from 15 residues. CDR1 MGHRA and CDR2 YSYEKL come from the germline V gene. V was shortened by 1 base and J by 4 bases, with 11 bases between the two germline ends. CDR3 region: CASSQGWGGNQPQHF. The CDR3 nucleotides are TGCGCCAGCAGCCAAGGTTGGGGCGGAAATCAGCCCCAGCATTTT.

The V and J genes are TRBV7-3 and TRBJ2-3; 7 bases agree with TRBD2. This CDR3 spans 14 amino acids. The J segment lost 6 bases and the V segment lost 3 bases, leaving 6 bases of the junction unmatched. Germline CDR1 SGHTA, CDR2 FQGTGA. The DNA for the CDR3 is TGTGCCAGCAGCTTGGCTAGCGGCCGGGATACGCAGTATTTT. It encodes CASSLASGRDTQYF.

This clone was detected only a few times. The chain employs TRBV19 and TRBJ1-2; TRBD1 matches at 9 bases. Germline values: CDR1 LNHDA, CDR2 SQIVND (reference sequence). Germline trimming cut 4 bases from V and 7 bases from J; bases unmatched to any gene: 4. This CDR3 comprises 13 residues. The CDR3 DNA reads TGTGCCAGTAGTAGGGGACAGGGAGTTGGCTACACCTTC. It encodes CASSRGQGVGYTF.